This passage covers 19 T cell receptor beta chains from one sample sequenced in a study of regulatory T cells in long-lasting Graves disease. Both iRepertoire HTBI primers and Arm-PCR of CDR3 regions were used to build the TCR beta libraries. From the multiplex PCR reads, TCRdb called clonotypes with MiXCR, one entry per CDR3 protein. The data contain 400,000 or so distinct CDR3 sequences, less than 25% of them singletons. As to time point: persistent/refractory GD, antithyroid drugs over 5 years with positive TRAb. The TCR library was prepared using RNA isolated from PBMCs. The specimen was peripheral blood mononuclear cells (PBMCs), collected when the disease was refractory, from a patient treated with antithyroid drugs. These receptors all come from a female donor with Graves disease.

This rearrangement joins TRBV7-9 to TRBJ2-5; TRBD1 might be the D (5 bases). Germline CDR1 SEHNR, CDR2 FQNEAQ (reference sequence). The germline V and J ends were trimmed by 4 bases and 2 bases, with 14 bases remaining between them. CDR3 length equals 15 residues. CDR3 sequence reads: CASSSNKDTQETQYF. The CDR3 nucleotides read TGTGCCAGCAGCTCTAATAAGGACACACAAGAGACCCAGTACTTC.

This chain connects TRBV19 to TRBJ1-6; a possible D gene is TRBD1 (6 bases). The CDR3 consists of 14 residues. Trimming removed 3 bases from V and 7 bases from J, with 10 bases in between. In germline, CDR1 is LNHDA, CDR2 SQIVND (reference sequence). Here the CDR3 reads CASSIQGPNSPLHF. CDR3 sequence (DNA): TGTGCCAGTAGTATCCAGGGGCCCAATTCACCCCTCCACTTT. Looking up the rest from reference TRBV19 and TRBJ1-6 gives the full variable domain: DGGITQSPKYLFRKEGQNVTLSCEQNLNHDAMYWYRQDPGQGLRLIYYSQIVNDFQKGDIAEGYSVSREKKESFPLTVTSAQKNPTAFYLCASSIQGPNSPLHFGNGTRLTVT.

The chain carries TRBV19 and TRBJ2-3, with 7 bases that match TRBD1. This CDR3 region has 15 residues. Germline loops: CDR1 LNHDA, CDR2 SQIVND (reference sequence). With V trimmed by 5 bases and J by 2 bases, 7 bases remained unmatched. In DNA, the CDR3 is TGTGCCAGTAGTGCATTGGGACAGATCACAGATACGCAGTATTTT. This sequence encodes CASSALGQITDTQYF.

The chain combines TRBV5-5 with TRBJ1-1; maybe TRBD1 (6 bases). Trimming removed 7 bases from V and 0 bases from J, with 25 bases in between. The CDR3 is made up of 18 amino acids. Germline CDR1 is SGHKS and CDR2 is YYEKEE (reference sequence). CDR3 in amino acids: CASGTMTGRTIMNTEAFF. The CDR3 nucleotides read TGTGCCAGCGGAACCATGACAGGCCGAACGATCATGAACACTGAAGCTTTCTTT.

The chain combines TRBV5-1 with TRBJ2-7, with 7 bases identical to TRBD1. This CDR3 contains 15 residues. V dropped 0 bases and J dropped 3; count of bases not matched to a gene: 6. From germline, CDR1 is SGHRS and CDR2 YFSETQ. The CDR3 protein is CASSLEGGYRYEQYF. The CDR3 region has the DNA TGCGCCAGCAGCTTGGAAGGGGGCTATCGCTACGAGCAGTACTTC.

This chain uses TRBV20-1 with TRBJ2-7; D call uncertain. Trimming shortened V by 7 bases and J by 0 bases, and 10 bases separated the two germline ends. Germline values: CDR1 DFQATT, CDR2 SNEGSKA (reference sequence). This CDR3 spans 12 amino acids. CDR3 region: CSVGKSSYEQYF. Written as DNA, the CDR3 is TGCAGTGTGGGGAAGAGCTCCTACGAGCAGTACTTC.

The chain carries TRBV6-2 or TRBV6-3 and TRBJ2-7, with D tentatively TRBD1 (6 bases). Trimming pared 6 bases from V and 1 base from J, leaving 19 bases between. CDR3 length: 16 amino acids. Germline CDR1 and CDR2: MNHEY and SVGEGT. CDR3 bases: TGTGCCAGCAGCTACGAACAGGGAGCCCCATCCTACGAGCAGTACTTC. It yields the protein CASSYEQGAPSYEQYF.

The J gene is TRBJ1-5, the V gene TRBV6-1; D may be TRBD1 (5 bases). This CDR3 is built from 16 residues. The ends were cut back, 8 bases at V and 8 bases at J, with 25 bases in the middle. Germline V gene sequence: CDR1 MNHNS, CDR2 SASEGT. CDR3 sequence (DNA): TGTGCCAGCTCCGACGGTGGAGGGGTTAAATTGGAGCCCCAGCATTTT. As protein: CASSDGGGVKLEPQHF.

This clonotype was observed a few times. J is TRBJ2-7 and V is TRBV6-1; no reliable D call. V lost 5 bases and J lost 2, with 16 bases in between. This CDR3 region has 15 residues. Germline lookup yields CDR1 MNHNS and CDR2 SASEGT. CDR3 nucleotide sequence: TGTGCCAGCAGTCAGTACTCCCCGGCAACCTACGAGCAGTACTTC. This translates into CASSQYSPATYEQYF.

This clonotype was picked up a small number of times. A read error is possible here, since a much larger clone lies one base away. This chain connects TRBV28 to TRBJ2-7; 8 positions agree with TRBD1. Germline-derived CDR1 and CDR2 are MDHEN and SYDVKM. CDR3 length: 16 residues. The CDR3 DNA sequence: TGTGCCAGCAGCCAAACTACAGGGGGGACTCGACACGAGCAGTGCTTC. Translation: CASSQTTGGTRHEQCF.

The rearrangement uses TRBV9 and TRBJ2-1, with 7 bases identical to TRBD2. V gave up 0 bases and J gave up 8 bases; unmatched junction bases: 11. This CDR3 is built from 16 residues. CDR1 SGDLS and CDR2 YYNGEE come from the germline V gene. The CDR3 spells CASSVEGLGISDEQFF. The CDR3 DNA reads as TGTGCCAGCAGCGTAGAAGGACTAGGAATTAGCGATGAGCAGTTCTTC.

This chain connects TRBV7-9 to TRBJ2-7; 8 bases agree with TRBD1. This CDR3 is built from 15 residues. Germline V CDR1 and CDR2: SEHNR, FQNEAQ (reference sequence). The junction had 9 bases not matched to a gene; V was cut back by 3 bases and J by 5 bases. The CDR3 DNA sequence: TGTGCCAGCAGCTTGGGTAGGACAGGGACGAACGAGCAGTACTTC. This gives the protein CASSLGRTGTNEQYF.

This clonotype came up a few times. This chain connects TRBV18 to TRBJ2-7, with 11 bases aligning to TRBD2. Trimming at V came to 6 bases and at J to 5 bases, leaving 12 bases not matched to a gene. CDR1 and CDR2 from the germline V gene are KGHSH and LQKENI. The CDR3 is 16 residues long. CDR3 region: CASSQRIAGGTHEQYF. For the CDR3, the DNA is TGTGCCAGCTCCCAAAGAATAGCGGGAGGGACCCACGAGCAGTACTTC.

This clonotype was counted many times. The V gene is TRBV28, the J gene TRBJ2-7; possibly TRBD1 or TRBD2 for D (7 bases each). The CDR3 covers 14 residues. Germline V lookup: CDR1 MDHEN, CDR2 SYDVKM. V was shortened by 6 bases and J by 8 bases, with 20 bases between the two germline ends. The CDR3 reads CASSLPGGGRKQYF. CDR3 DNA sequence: TGTGCCAGCAGCCTTCCAGGGGGGGGCCGGAAGCAGTACTTC.

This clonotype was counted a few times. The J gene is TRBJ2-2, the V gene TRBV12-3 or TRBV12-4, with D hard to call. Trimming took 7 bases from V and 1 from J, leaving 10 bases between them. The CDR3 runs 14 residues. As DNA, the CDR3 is TGTGCCAGCACCGGAGACAAGAACACCGGGGAGCTGTTTTTT. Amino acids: CASTGDKNTGELFF.

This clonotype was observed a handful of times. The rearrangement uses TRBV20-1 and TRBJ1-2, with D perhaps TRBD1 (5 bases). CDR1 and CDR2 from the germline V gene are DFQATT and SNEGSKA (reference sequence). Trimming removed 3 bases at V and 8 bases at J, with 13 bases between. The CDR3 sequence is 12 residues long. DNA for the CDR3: TGCAGTGCTAGTAGTCAGGGAGGCGGCTACACCTTC. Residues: CSASSQGGGYTF.

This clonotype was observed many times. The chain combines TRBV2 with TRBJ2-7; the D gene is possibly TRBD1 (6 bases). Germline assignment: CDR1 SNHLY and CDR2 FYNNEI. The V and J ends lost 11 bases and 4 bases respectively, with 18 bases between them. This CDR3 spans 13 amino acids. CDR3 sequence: CAGRSQGIYEQYF. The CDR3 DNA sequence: TGTGCCGGCCGGTCACAGGGAATTTACGAGCAGTACTTC.

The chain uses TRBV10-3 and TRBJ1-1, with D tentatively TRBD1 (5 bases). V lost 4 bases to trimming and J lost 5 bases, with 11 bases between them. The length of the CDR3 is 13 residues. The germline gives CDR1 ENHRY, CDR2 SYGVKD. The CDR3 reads CAISVRERTEAFF. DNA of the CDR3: TGTGCCATCAGTGTCAGGGAAAGAACTGAAGCTTTCTTT.

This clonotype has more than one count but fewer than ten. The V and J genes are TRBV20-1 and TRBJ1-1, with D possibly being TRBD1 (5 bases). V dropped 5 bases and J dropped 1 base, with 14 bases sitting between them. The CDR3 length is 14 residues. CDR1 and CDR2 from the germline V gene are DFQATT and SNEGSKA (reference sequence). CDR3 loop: CSAGGDGKNTEAFF. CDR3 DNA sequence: TGCAGTGCTGGGGGAGACGGTAAGAACACTGAAGCTTTCTTT.